The clone carrying this TCR beta chain occurred many times. These data are taken from a study of molecular identifiers for immune sequencing clone quantification. TCRdb independently ran MiXCR on the PCR reads; one entry per CDR3 protein. The sample records roughly 320,000 distinct CDR3 sequences, roughly a fifth being singletons. Germline assignment: CDR1 DFQATT and CDR2 SNEGSKA (reference sequence). V gave up 6 bases and J gave up 5 bases, with 16 bases separating them. The CDR3 totals 13 residues. The clonotype comes from a human donor in good health. Some libraries in this study had Jurkat cell RNA spiked in. The sequenced sample was naive CD8+ T cells from blood, with Jurkat cell RNA spiked in. Subset defined: FACS-sorted CD8+CD4-CCR7+CD45RA+ naive T cells. V gene TRBV20-1 combines with J gene TRBJ2-5; D unclear. CDR3: CSASIGPGETQYF. Written as DNA, the CDR3 is TGCAGTGCCTCAATCGGGCCTGGGGAGACCCAGTACTTC.